This is a list of T cell receptor beta chains from one sample in a study of Graves' ophthalmopathy and Graves' hyperthyroidism. MiXCR was run by TCRdb on the multiplex PCR reads, yielding one entry per CDR3 protein. Among some 360,000 distinct CDR3 sequences listed, 17% were seen once. Specimen: peripheral blood. These receptors all come from an adult woman with stable Graves' hyperthyroidism. Each CDR3 is given with its conserved first and last residue. D genes are given only for firm matches. The size of a clone is reported for some rows only, either as once, few or many, or as a class for expanded clones.

d_call: -
j_call: TRBJ1-2
cdr3_length: 13
v_call: TRBV6-5
clone_size: many
cdr3_nt: TGTGCCAGCAACCTGGGACGGCTCTATGGCTACACCTTC
cdr3_aa: CASNLGRLYGYTF

d_call: TRBD2
j_call: TRBJ2-7
cdr3_length: 14
v_call: TRBV5-1
clone_size: many
cdr3_nt: TGCGCCAGCAGCTTTGGCACTAGCGGCTACGAGCAGTACTTC
cdr3_aa: CASSFGTSGYEQYF

d_call: TRBD2
j_call: TRBJ2-7
cdr3_length: 15
v_call: TRBV19
clone_size: many
cdr3_nt: TGTGCCAGTAGTATAGTGAGACTAGCGGTCTACGAGCAGTACTTC
cdr3_aa: CASSIVRLAVYEQYF

d_call: -
j_call: TRBJ2-5
cdr3_length: 14
v_call: TRBV28
clone_size: many
cdr3_nt: TGTGCCAGCAGTTTCTACAGGGCCCAAGAGACCCAGTACTTC
cdr3_aa: CASSFYRAQETQYF

d_call: -
j_call: TRBJ1-1
cdr3_length: 16
v_call: TRBV2
clone_size: many
cdr3_nt: TGTGCCAGCAGTGAAGTAGGGGGGGAGGTGGGCACTGAAGCTTTCTTT
cdr3_aa: CASSEVGGEVGTEAFF

d_call: -
j_call: TRBJ1-2
cdr3_length: 13
v_call: TRBV5-6
clone_size: many
cdr3_nt: TGTGCCAGCAGCTTGGGGCGACACTATGGCTACACCTTC
cdr3_aa: CASSLGRHYGYTF

d_call: TRBD1
j_call: TRBJ1-1
cdr3_length: 15
v_call: TRBV6-2/TRBV6-3
clone_size: many
cdr3_nt: TGTGCCAGCAACTACCCGGCAGGGGGGAACACTGAAGCTTTCTTT
cdr3_aa: CASNYPAGGNTEAFF

d_call: -
j_call: TRBJ1-5
cdr3_length: 16
v_call: TRBV12-3/TRBV12-4
clone_size: many
cdr3_nt: TGTGCCAGCAGTCTAGGGCCTACAGGTAGCAATCAGCCCCAGCATTTT
cdr3_aa: CASSLGPTGSNQPQHF

d_call: -
j_call: TRBJ2-2
cdr3_length: 17
v_call: TRBV4-3
clone_size: few
cdr3_nt: TGCGCCAGCAGCCAAGATTTACTGAGAATGAACACCGGGGAGCTGTTTTTT
cdr3_aa: CASSQDLLRMNTGELFF

d_call: -
j_call: TRBJ1-2
cdr3_length: 14
v_call: TRBV12-3/TRBV12-4
clone_size: many
cdr3_nt: TGTGCCAGCAGTTTAGATGCGGAATCCTATGGCTACACCTTC
cdr3_aa: CASSLDAESYGYTF

d_call: -
j_call: TRBJ1-1
cdr3_length: 16
v_call: TRBV11-2
clone_size: -
cdr3_nt: TGTGCCAGCTGCTCCCCAACCGGGACAAAACACACTGAAGCTTTCTTT
cdr3_aa: CASCSPTGTKHTEAFF

d_call: TRBD2
j_call: TRBJ2-7
cdr3_length: 16
v_call: TRBV12-3/TRBV12-4
clone_size: many
cdr3_nt: TGTGCCAGCAGTTTCCTTGAGCGGGAGTGGAACTACGAGCAGTACTTC
cdr3_aa: CASSFLEREWNYEQYF

d_call: -
j_call: TRBJ1-2
cdr3_length: 11
v_call: TRBV29-1
clone_size: many
cdr3_nt: TGCAGCGTTGAAGGACAGATTGCCTACACCTTC
cdr3_aa: CSVEGQIAYTF

d_call: -
j_call: TRBJ2-2
cdr3_length: 15
v_call: TRBV2
clone_size: few
cdr3_nt: TGTGCCAGCAGTGCGTACACATCGGACACCGGGGAGCTGTTTTTT
cdr3_aa: CASSAYTSDTGELFF

d_call: TRBD1
j_call: TRBJ1-1
cdr3_length: 13
v_call: TRBV3-1
clone_size: many
cdr3_nt: TGTGCCAGCACTAACAGGGGTAACACTGAAGCTTTCTTT
cdr3_aa: CASTNRGNTEAFF

d_call: -
j_call: TRBJ2-7
cdr3_length: 13
v_call: TRBV5-1
clone_size: many
cdr3_nt: TGCGCCAGCAGCTTGGCGGGGGAATTCGAGCAGTACTTC
cdr3_aa: CASSLAGEFEQYF

d_call: -
j_call: TRBJ2-7
cdr3_length: 12
v_call: TRBV30
clone_size: many
cdr3_nt: TGTGCCTGGAACTCTCCCGCCGACGAGCAGTACTTC
cdr3_aa: CAWNSPADEQYF

d_call: -
j_call: TRBJ1-1
cdr3_length: 15
v_call: TRBV27
clone_size: many
cdr3_nt: TGTGCCAGCAGTTTAAATCCGTTACCGAACACTGAAGCTTTCTTT
cdr3_aa: CASSLNPLPNTEAFF

d_call: TRBD1
j_call: TRBJ2-6
cdr3_length: 18
v_call: TRBV19
clone_size: few
cdr3_nt: TGTGCCAGTAGCGGTACGGGACAGGTCCGCTCTGGGGCCAACGTCCTGACTTTC
cdr3_aa: CASSGTGQVRSGANVLTF

d_call: -
j_call: TRBJ2-7
cdr3_length: 14
v_call: TRBV28
clone_size: many
cdr3_nt: TGTGCCAGCAGTTTAACGGCAGGGTCCTACGAGCAGTACTTC
cdr3_aa: CASSLTAGSYEQYF

d_call: -
j_call: TRBJ2-5
cdr3_length: 15
v_call: TRBV28
clone_size: many
cdr3_nt: TGTGCCAGCAGTTTAATGCTCAATATGGGGGAGACCCAGTACTTC
cdr3_aa: CASSLMLNMGETQYF

d_call: -
j_call: TRBJ1-5
cdr3_length: 11
v_call: TRBV12-3/TRBV12-4
clone_size: -
cdr3_nt: TGTGCCAGCAGTCCTGGAGGAGCCCAGCATTTT
cdr3_aa: CASSPGGAQHF

d_call: -
j_call: TRBJ2-7
cdr3_length: 14
v_call: TRBV2
clone_size: many
cdr3_nt: TGTGCCAGCAGTGACGGAAGGGAAACCTACGAGCAGTACTTC
cdr3_aa: CASSDGRETYEQYF

d_call: -
j_call: TRBJ2-7
cdr3_length: 17
v_call: TRBV20-1
clone_size: many
cdr3_nt: TGCAGTGCTAGAGGTTTGCGGGATAGCGCGACGTTCTACGAGCAGTACTTC
cdr3_aa: CSARGLRDSATFYEQYF

d_call: -
j_call: TRBJ1-3
cdr3_length: 20
v_call: TRBV28
clone_size: many
cdr3_nt: TGTGCCAGCACCCTTTTGGCCGGGACAACTTATCGGAGCTCTGGAAACACCATATATTTT
cdr3_aa: CASTLLAGTTYRSSGNTIYF